This T cell receptor (beta chain) was identified in a study of T cells in Graves' hyperthyroidism and ophthalmopathy (dated by TCRdb to about 2019). With respect to the entire study: Peripheral blood samples were taken at the time of initial diagnosis, prior to any treatment. To identify distinguishing TCR V-J signatures, a discovery cohort of roughly 100 patients was used, comprising some 45 with Graves' ophthalmopathy and around 60 with stable Graves' hyperthyroidism. An independent validation cohort of 18 to 20 hyperthyroidism patients and approximately 16 patients who later progressed to ophthalmopathy tested prospective prediction of ophthalmopathy. The 90 to 100 discovery patients were randomly split 7:3 into training and test sets. The study also compared thyroid tissue and blood T-cell repertoires from roughly six Graves' hyperthyroidism patients. Once sampling was done, hyperthyroidism patients were given methimazole at a starting dose of 30 mg daily, whereas ophthalmopathy patients were given high-dose intravenous methylprednisolone. The paper describes TCR Vbeta CDR3 sequencing of 135 peripheral blood samples, made up of some 40 ophthalmopathy patients, 70 to 75 hyperthyroidism patients and 17 progressor patients. General conclusions and limits of the study: Most expanded thyroid clonotypes (frequency above 0.001) were also detected in blood, suggesting blood repertoires may reflect thyroid immune responses. Sample size was not statistically predetermined, and blinding of investigators to group allocation was not performed. In validation, the model predicted progression to ophthalmopathy with 55% to 71% sensitivity and roughly 72% specificity, a median of 6.5 months before onset. Ophthalmopathy was separated from stable hyperthyroidism by a 13 V-J signature model, with about 88% sensitivity and about 84% specificity obtained in cross-validation and 80%/75% obtained in testing.

Ophthalmopathy patients had moderately to severely active disease, with a Clinical Activity Score of 3 or more, a NOSPECS grade of 4 or more, and a disease duration of less than 3 months. Exclusion was applied to patients with uncontrolled infections, other autoimmune diseases, pregnancy or lactation. Diagnoses relied on clinical symptoms, serum thyroxine and TRAb, thyroid ultrasound and orbital computed tomography. PBMCs were isolated from approximately 10 ml of fresh peripheral blood by Ficoll-Paque density gradient centrifugation. Trizol reagent was used to extract total RNA, and RNA quality was then checked on an Agilent 2100 Bioanalyzer. Relative to germline, V is 4 bases shorter and J is 4 bases shorter, with 10 bases between their ends. The CDR3 spans 13 residues, from the cysteine through the phenylalanine. Here the CDR3 DNA is all that survives: 39 bases in frame from base 1. Based on the germline V gene, the CDR1 and CDR2 sequences are MNHNS and SASEGT.

Amplification of TCR beta CDR3 regions was carried out from RNA transcripts. The first round of RT-PCR for the TCR CDR3 was performed with the HTBI primer set and the Qiagen OneStep RT-PCR kit. Libraries were constructed in a second round of multiplex PCR, after which size selection and purification were carried out. The libraries were sequenced on an Illumina HiSeq2000 using paired-end 100 bp reads. Turning to the authors' computational methods: Raw data were processed with SOAPnuke, discarding reads with adapters, uncalled bases, mean Phred below 15, or no exact constant-primer or identifier match. COPE v1.2.5 was used to merge high-quality paired reads, and clonotypes were defined as unique nucleotide sequences. MiTCR v1.1 was used to align the clonotypes against IMGT TRBV, TRBD and TRBJ reference segments. Analysis was restricted to V-J combinations with a frequency above 0.0001, which covered roughly 99% of repertoires. The TCS score was defined as F50 (clonal expansion) divided by E x V (chaos), with BLOSUM62-based TCRdist calculated between CDR3 peptides within each V-J. Welch's t-statistics and random forest reduced fewer than 550 V-J features to about 12, which were used in a naive Bayes classifier (R e1071). Clones were called with MiXCR by TCRdb after fastp trimmed the public reads at Q25, and only in-frame beta chains were retained. CDR3 protein duplicates are merged, each entry listing the most common genes and DNA. These V and J calls originate from TCRdb's pipeline instead of the authors' own analysis. The sample yields around 520,000 distinct CDR3 sequences; approximately 25% were counted once. Of the sample, approximately 10% falls within the top ten clones.

As for this clonotype: This clone's antigen is unknown. Base qualities are missing; no much larger clone stands one base away.

The source is a woman aged 25-40 years with Graves' ophthalmopathy. Input material: blood. This chain joins TRBV6-1 to TRBJ1-1, and TRBD1 may be the D gene, going by 5 matching bases. CDR3 sequence: CASSAQGFTEAFF. The sequence in DNA is TGTGCCAGCAGTGCCCAGGGATTCACTGAAGCTTTCTTT.